Below, 10 T cell receptor beta chains from the same sample are listed, as sequenced in a study of PD-1 blockade in classical Hodgkin lymphoma. Time point of the sample: cycle 4 day 1 (C4D1), after around six weeks of nivolumab. All the patients suffered relapse after autologous stem cell transplantation, and brentuximab vedotin exposure differed. Some clones are missing from TCRdb's copy, which holds only in-frame ones; the method was immunoSEQ multiplex PCR. The sample lists about 28,000 clones, roughly 77% occurring once. Specimen: peripheral blood mononuclear cells (PBMCs), collected before the fourth cycle of nivolumab. Receptors were obtained from a human donor with classical Hodgkin lymphoma.

V is TRBV2 and J is TRBJ2-1; D is unclear. The CDR3 spans 13 residues. Trimming pared 6 bases from V and 4 bases from J, leaving 10 bases between. Per the germline V gene, CDR1 is SNHLY and CDR2 is FYNNEI. The CDR3 here is CASRAATYNEQFF. The DNA for the CDR3 is TGTGCCAGCAGGGCCGCGACTTACAATGAGCAGTTCTTC.

V and J are TRBV5-5 and TRBJ1-3, with 8 bases aligning to TRBD1. Per germline, CDR1 SGHKS and CDR2 YYEKEE (reference sequence). CDR3 length: 17 amino acids. V gave up 0 bases and J gave up 10 bases; unmatched junction bases: 15. The CDR3 protein is CASSLAFGGQARDTIYF. CDR3 sequence (DNA): TGTGCCAGCAGCTTGGCATTTGGGGGACAGGCACGTGATACCATATATTTT.

This clone was seen a few times. The chain employs TRBV18 and TRBJ2-5; no definite D call. Trimming shortened V by 4 bases and J by 3 bases, and 3 bases separated the two germline ends. Germline lookup yields CDR1 KGHSH and CDR2 LQKENI. CDR3 length equals 11 residues. Written as DNA, the CDR3 is TGTGCCAGCTCACGAGAAGAGACCCAGTACTTC. This codes for CASSREETQYF.

The rearrangement joins TRBV28 to TRBJ2-3; tentative D call: TRBD2 (6 bases). The CDR3 extends over 15 amino acids. Between the trimmed V and J ends, which lost 3 bases and 4 bases, there was a span of 14 bases. Per germline, CDR1 MDHEN and CDR2 SYDVKM. CDR3: CASSLWRGNADTQYF. In DNA, the CDR3 is TGTGCCAGCAGTTTGTGGCGGGGAAATGCAGATACGCAGTATTTT.

J is TRBJ2-5 and V is TRBV5-1, with TRBD1 identical over 9 bases. CDR1 is SGHRS and CDR2 is YFSETQ in the germline V gene. The CDR3 extends over 15 amino acids. The V segment lost 5 bases and the J segment 1 base; nucleotides outside the gene matches: 6. DNA of the CDR3: TGCGCCAGCAGGGCGGGACAGGGAGTCCAAGAGACCCAGTACTTC. It encodes CASRAGQGVQETQYF.

The table lists this clone with a few counts. CDR3 loop: CASSVQWDTEAFF. DNA of the CDR3: TGCGCCAGCAGCGTACAGTGGGACACTGAAGCTTTCTTT. V gene TRBV5-1 combines with J gene TRBJ1-1; D uncertain. From germline, CDR1 is SGHRS and CDR2 YFSETQ. This CDR3 has 13 residues. V was cut by 4 bases and J by 3 bases, with 10 bases left in between. Together with reference TRBV5-1 and TRBJ1-1, the CDR3 gives the full variable domain: KAGVTQTPRYLIKTRGQQVTLSCSPISGHRSVSWYQQTPGQGLQFLFEYFSETQRNKGNFPGRFSGRQFSNSRSEMNVSTLELGDSALYLCASSVQWDTEAFFGQGTRLTVV.

This clone occurred a few times. The chain links TRBV6-1 to TRBJ1-1; TRBD1 might be the D (6 bases). Germline V gene lookup returns CDR1 MNHNS and CDR2 SASEGT. The CDR3 covers 13 residues. V gave up 8 bases and J gave up 4 bases, with 14 bases separating them. The CDR3 coding sequence is TGTGCCAGCTCTCACAGGGCGGGCACTGAAGCTTTCTTT. It specifies CASSHRAGTEAFF.

The chain links TRBV4-1 to TRBJ1-2; a possible D gene is TRBD1 (5 bases). Trimming cost V 0 bases and J 7 bases, with 18 bases left between them. The V gene's germline CDR1 is MGHRA and CDR2 YSYEKL. The CDR3 consists of 16 residues. CDR3 DNA sequence: TGCGCCAGCAGCCAAGAAACAACCGGGGCTCTGGGTGGCTACACCTTC. Its protein is CASSQETTGALGGYTF.

The rearrangement uses TRBV30 and TRBJ1-4; TRBD1 might be the D (6 bases). The CDR3 spans 18 residues. Deletions cut 5 bases from V and 0 bases from J, with 22 bases between. The germline gives CDR1 GTSNPN, CDR2 SVGIG (reference sequence). The CDR3 sequence: CAWGLLLGGVATNEKLFF. The DNA for the CDR3 is TGTGCCTGGGGCCTTTTATTAGGGGGGGTGGCAACTAATGAAAAACTGTTTTTT.

The chain is built from TRBV19 and TRBJ1-1, with D possibly being TRBD1 (5 bases). The CDR3 runs to 14 residues. V lost 11 bases, J lost 10 bases, and 26 bases lay in between. Germline V gene lookup returns CDR1 LNHDA and CDR2 SQIVND (reference sequence). The CDR3 protein is CAAESRGTLRGAFF. Here the CDR3 DNA reads TGTGCCGCAGAGAGTCGAGGCACTCTAAGGGGAGCTTTCTTT.